This TCR beta chain derives from a study of early T cells in non-severe SARS-CoV-2 infection (TCRdb year 2021). Background on the whole study: Because TCR sequencing relied on bulk RNA taken from unsorted whole blood, pairing of alpha and beta chains was not possible.

A case-control design nested within a healthcare worker cohort in London, UK, was used, with weekly nasopharyngeal swab PCR tests and blood sampling performed. Healthcare workers were recruited between 23 and 31 March 2020, during the week of the UK lockdown, and were followed weekly for up to about 16 weeks. Beyond this particular receptor, the publication reports: VDJdb matching was skewed toward anti-spike CD8 responses and likely underestimated virus-specific expansions by missing private and CD4 specificities.

Trimming removed 1 base from V and 0 bases from J, leaving 10 bases between the germline ends. For CDR1 and CDR2, the germline V gene (reference sequence) lists DFQATT and SNEGSKA. Including the terminal cysteine and phenylalanine, the CDR3 comprises 15 residues. The DNA shown is the 45-base CDR3, in frame from base 1. Concerning this clonotype: Its target antigen remains unknown. No base quality values were provided; no much bigger clone lies one nucleotide off.

The receptor library was made with 5' RACE. Sequencer: NextSeq 500. Unique molecular identifiers were attached to individual cDNA molecules in the TCR library protocol so that sequencing error and PCR bias could be corrected. Both TCR alpha and beta chains were sequenced, and tight co-correlation was observed between alpha and beta sequence abundances in each sample. As for how the authors treated the data: Decombinator V4 was used to perform V gene, J gene and CDR3 annotation of TCR sequences. TCRs were defined as expanded if a significant change between any two time points was detected under a Poisson model with p below 0.0001. TCR abundances were normalised to the total number of TCRs sequenced in each sample and reported as counts per million. MAIT TCRs were defined by TRAV1-2 paired with TRAJ12, TRAJ20 or TRAJ33, and iNKT TCRs by TRAV10 paired with TRAJ18. VDJdb, accessed 1 November 2021, was searched for CMV, EBV and SARS-CoV-2 annotated TCRs, with TCRs annotated for multiple antigens excluded. TCRdb trimmed the raw reads at Q25, called clones with MiXCR and kept productive beta chains. Every distinct CDR3 protein forms one entry, paired with its most common genes and DNA. The V and J calls shown here were made by TCRdb, not taken from the authors' results. Recorded for this sample are 69,000 or so distinct CDR3 sequences; 9.5% of them occurred a single time. About 6.1% of the sample goes to the ten largest clones.

The specimen was whole blood. The receptor chain draws on TRBV20-1 and TRBJ2-1; a confident D gene designation cannot be given. This TCR was recovered from an adult who was a healthcare worker with PCR-confirmed SARS-CoV-2 infection or an uninfected control (not recorded which). The nucleotide sequence is TGCAGTGCTAGAGTCACGCAGAGCTCCTACAATGAGCAGTTCTTC. Its protein reads: CSARVTQSSYNEQFF.